This T cell receptor beta chain is drawn from a study of T cells in Graves' hyperthyroidism and ophthalmopathy. Using RNA transcripts as the source, TCR beta CDR3 regions were amplified. HTBI primers drove first-round RT-PCR of the TCR CDR3. TCRdb analysed the multiplex PCR reads with MiXCR anew, one entry per CDR3 protein. The sample consists of fewer than 600,000 distinct CDR3 sequences, 13% to 15% of them appearing once. The CDR3 sequence is 13 residues long. The V end was cut by 2 bases, the J end by 6 bases, with 11 bases between. Germline CDR1 MNHNS, CDR2 SASEGT. The TCR was taken from a woman between 18 and 29 years old with Graves' hyperthyroidism. Sequencing was carried out using blood. This chain connects TRBV6-1 to TRBJ2-7; no reliable D call. In nucleotides, the CDR3 is TGTGCCAGCAGTGAACTAGATTCCCTCGAGCAGTACTTC. Translating it yields CASSELDSLEQYF.